This note documents a single T cell receptor (beta chain) sequence. Its antigen is unidentified. In germline, CDR1 is SEHNR, CDR2 FQNEAQ (reference sequence). The V segment lost 2 bases and the J segment 6 bases; nucleotides outside the gene matches: 3. The CDR3 runs to 14 residues. The record originates from a study of T cell responses to AZD1222 COVID-19 vaccine. Study-wide findings and caveats: Clonal diversity may have been underestimated, and the donors were mostly white British, with more females than males. Spike-specific TCR breadth and depth grew following two AZD1222 doses.

Sequenced by immunoSEQ multiplex PCR; TCRdb stores in-frame clones only, minus some. The sample records about 82,000 clones, 70% to 90% being singletons. The chain joins TRBV7-9 to TRBJ1-2, with 10 nucleotides matching TRBD1. The TCR was taken from an adult who received the AZD1222 COVID-19 vaccine. This specimen was peripheral blood, taken 28 days after the second AZD1222 dose. The CDR3 loop is CASSLRQGADGYTF. The CDR3 bases are TGTGCCAGCAGCTTAAGACAGGGGGCTGATGGCTACACCTTC.